The 8 T cell receptor beta chains presented below share a single source sample, sequenced in a study of blood T cell repertoires in COVID-19. Sequencing was performed with immunoSEQ multiplex PCR; in TCRdb, only in-frame clones are kept and a portion is missing. The repertoire holds roughly 99,000 clones, over 60% seen once, with roughly 4.3% in the top ten. Sequencing input: peripheral blood. The receptors here all came from a man between 65 and 80 years old with acute or convalescent COVID-19.

The chain uses TRBV9 and TRBJ1-4, with TRBD1 matching over 7 bases. Germline assignment: CDR1 SGDLS and CDR2 YYNGEE. The CDR3 consists of 14 residues. J lost 6 bases, V lost 0 bases, and 2 bases had no gene match. The CDR3 sequence is CASSVGGGDEKLFF. Written as DNA, the CDR3 is TGTGCCAGCAGCGTAGGAGGGGGCGATGAAAAACTGTTTTTT.

This rearrangement joins TRBV12-5 to TRBJ2-7; tentative D call: TRBD2 (6 bases). This CDR3 spans 15 amino acids. The V end lost 0 bases, the J end lost 2 bases, and 11 bases lay between the germline ends. From germline, CDR1 is LGHNT and CDR2 FRNRAP. This chain's CDR3 is CASGLVFGEAYEQYF. CDR3 nucleotide sequence: TGTGCTAGTGGTTTGGTTTTTGGGGAGGCCTACGAGCAGTACTTC.

J is TRBJ2-7 and V is TRBV28; D gene uncertain. V was shortened by 2 bases and J by 3 bases, with 8 bases between the two germline ends. This CDR3 region has 13 residues. CDR1 and CDR2 (germline): MDHEN, SYDVKM. CDR3 protein: CASSLGTFYEQYF. Here the CDR3 DNA reads TGTGCCAGCAGTTTAGGCACATTCTACGAGCAGTACTTC.

The chain uses TRBV5-6 and TRBJ1-6; D is perhaps TRBD1 (5 bases). Per the germline V gene, CDR1 is SGHDT and CDR2 is YYEEEE. The CDR3 covers 14 residues. Deletions cut 6 bases from V and 2 bases from J, with 9 bases between. In DNA, the CDR3 is TGTGCCAGCACCCCGGGGGCCTATAATTCACCCCTCCACTTT. It codes for CASTPGAYNSPLHF.

V is TRBV9 and J is TRBJ2-1, with 7 bases fitting TRBD1. V dropped 0 bases and J dropped 7; count of bases not matched to a gene: 7. The germline V gene has CDR1 SGDLS and CDR2 YYNGEE. The CDR3 runs 15 residues. The CDR3 nucleotides are TGTGCCAGCAGCGTAGTGACTACAGGGGAAAATGAGCAGTTCTTC. As protein: CASSVVTTGENEQFF.

J is TRBJ2-7 and V is TRBV5-4; D is possibly TRBD1 (6 bases). With 0 bases removed from V and 4 bases from J, the gap between germline ends came to 11 bases. The CDR3 runs 14 residues. Per germline, CDR1 SGHNT and CDR2 YYREEE (reference sequence). This chain's CDR3 is CASSLGGTPYEQYF. The CDR3 DNA reads TGTGCCAGCAGCTTGGGGGGGACACCGTACGAGCAGTACTTC.

This clone has only a few counts. J is TRBJ1-3 and V is TRBV7-2; TRBD1 might be the D (5 bases). The CDR3 spans 17 residues. Germline CDR1 SGHTA, CDR2 FQGNSA. The V and J ends lost 1 base and 2 bases respectively, with 15 bases between them. In DNA, the CDR3 is TGTGCCAGCAGCTTAGATGGGCAGGGTTCCCCTGGAAACACCATATATTTT. The encoded protein is CASSLDGQGSPGNTIYF.

The chain carries TRBV6-2 or TRBV6-3 and TRBJ1-2, with no clear D. This CDR3 region has 14 residues. Trimming removed 4 bases from V and 8 bases from J, with 17 bases in between. Germline values: CDR1 MNHEY, CDR2 SVGEGT. CDR3 loop: CASSSPSGERGYTF. The CDR3 region has the DNA TGTGCCAGCAGTTCCCCGAGCGGGGAGCGAGGCTACACCTTC.